This entry lists 27 T cell receptor beta chains sequenced from one sample in a study of T cell repertoires in cytomegalovirus infection. TCRdb processed the reads anew with MiXCR; each CDR3 protein has one entry. The data show approximately 500,000 distinct CDR3 sequences, with about 11% seen just once and roughly a tenth held by the top ten. Sequencing was done on a sample of PBMCs. The receptor source for this set is a human donor in good health (CMV status not recorded). Some clones in this sample may be carry-over from other donors' samples.

This clonotype came up a few times. This chain joins TRBV18 and TRBJ2-1; a possible D gene is TRBD1 (6 bases). Per germline, CDR1 KGHSH and CDR2 LQKENI. Trimming left V 0 bases short and J 6 bases short, with 9 bases between. The CDR3 has 14 residues. DNA for the CDR3: TGTGCCAGCTCACCACCTACAGGGAGCAATGAGCAGTTCTTC. Encoded protein: CASSPPTGSNEQFF. The whole variable domain, remainder taken from reference TRBV18 and TRBJ2-1, is NAGVMQNPRHLVRRRGQEARLRCSPMKGHSHVYWYRQLPEEGLKFMVYLQKENIIDESGMPKERFSAEFPKEGPSILRIQQVVRGDSAAYFCASSPPTGSNEQFFGPGTRLTVL.

CDR3 coding DNA: TGCGCCAGCAGTCAAACTAGGGGGGGCGAGACCCAGTACTTC. Its translation is CASSQTRGGETQYF. This rearrangement joins TRBV23-1 to TRBJ2-5; D perhaps matches TRBD2 (7 bases). TRBV23-1 is an open reading frame whose function is uncertain. V was shortened by 2 bases and J by 5 bases, with 12 bases between the two germline ends. The CDR3 is made up of 14 amino acids.

The sample holds many counts of this clonotype. The chain couples TRBV20-1 to TRBJ2-2, with D possibly called TRBD1 or TRBD2 (6 bases each). V was cut by 5 bases and J by 0 bases, with 13 bases left in between. The CDR3 contains 15 residues. From germline, CDR1 is DFQATT and CDR2 SNEGSKA (reference sequence). CDR3: CSARGGGPNTGELFF. The CDR3 DNA reads TGCAGTGCTCGAGGAGGGGGGCCGAACACCGGGGAGCTGTTTTTT.

This clonotype was seen only a few times. The V call is TRBV6-6, the J call TRBJ1-5; 7 positions agree with TRBD1. This CDR3 contains 14 residues. Germline V gene lookup returns CDR1 MNHNY and CDR2 SVGAGI (reference sequence). Trimming took 4 bases from V and 5 from J; bases not matched to a gene: 5. The DNA of the CDR3 is TGTGCCAGCAGTTCGACAGGGACATATCAGCCCCAGCATTTT. Amino acid sequence: CASSSTGTYQPQHF.

This clonotype has ten or more counts. The chain couples TRBV29-1 to TRBJ2-2; perhaps D is TRBD1 or TRBD2 (6 bases each). Germline V lookup: CDR1 SQVTM, CDR2 ANQGSEA. The CDR3 loop spans 13 amino acids. Trimming took off 4 bases at V and 7 bases at J, with 13 bases between the two ends. In DNA form, the CDR3 reads TGCAGCGTTGGGGGGGCGCAGGTCGGGGAGCTGTTTTTT. It specifies CSVGGAQVGELFF.

The chain employs TRBV20-1 and TRBJ1-2; no clear D gene. Between the trimmed V and J ends, which lost 2 bases and 1 base, there was a span of 8 bases. CDR1 is DFQATT and CDR2 is SNEGSKA in the germline V gene (reference sequence). The CDR3 extends over 13 amino acids. The CDR3 region is CSARRADNYGYTF. The CDR3 bases are TGCAGTGCTAGAAGGGCAGATAACTATGGCTACACCTTC.

This chain joins TRBV9 and TRBJ2-3; D not resolved. Germline V gene lookup returns CDR1 SGDLS and CDR2 YYNGEE. V lost 0 bases, J lost 5 bases, and 7 bases lay in between. The CDR3 has 13 residues. The CDR3 region has the DNA TGTGCCAGCAGCGTAGCTGTGCGAGATACGCAGTATTTT. Amino acid sequence: CASSVAVRDTQYF.

This clonotype was seen many times. This chain joins TRBV6-1 and TRBJ1-2; 8 nucleotides line up with TRBD1. The germline V gene encodes CDR1 MNHNS and CDR2 SASEGT. After removal of 5 bases from V and 7 bases from J, the junction contained 15 bases not matched to a gene. The CDR3 has 16 amino acids. The CDR3 reads CASSKDRGVGLGGYTF. The CDR3 bases are TGTGCCAGCAGTAAAGACAGGGGAGTTGGGCTTGGTGGCTACACCTTC.

This clonotype has a handful of counts. This chain uses TRBV19 with TRBJ1-1; TRBD1 might be the D (5 bases). This CDR3 spans 15 amino acids. Trimming stripped 7 bases from V and 0 bases from J, with 15 bases between. The germline V gene encodes CDR1 LNHDA and CDR2 SQIVND (reference sequence). CDR3 protein: CASTQTGTLNTEAFF. CDR3 sequence (DNA): TGTGCCAGTACCCAGACCGGGACGTTGAACACTGAAGCTTTCTTT.

The sample holds many counts of this clonotype. The chain couples TRBV7-3 to TRBJ2-1; TRBD2 matches 8 bases. Germline V gives CDR1 SGHTA, CDR2 FQGTGA. Unmatched junction bases numbered 6, after V lost 5 bases and J lost 6 bases. The CDR3 is 14 amino acids. Written as DNA, the CDR3 is TGTGCCAGCAGCCCTAGCGGGTACGGCAATGAGCAGTTCTTC. Translation gives CASSPSGYGNEQFF.

The gene calls are TRBV25-1 and TRBJ2-2, with 7 nucleotides matching TRBD1. The CDR3 extends over 16 amino acids. With V trimmed by 5 bases and J by 4 bases, 10 bases remained unmatched. Germline-derived CDR1 and CDR2 are MGHDK and SYGVNS. The CDR3 spells CASSKLDRVGTGELFF. The CDR3, as DNA: TGTGCCAGCAGTAAACTAGACAGGGTGGGCACCGGGGAGCTGTTTTTT.

This clonotype showed up many times. The chain employs TRBV11-3 and TRBJ1-3; D is uncertain. Between the trimmed V and J ends, which lost 0 bases and 0 bases, there was a span of 6 bases. Germline assignment: CDR1 SGHNT and CDR2 YENEEA. This CDR3 is built from 15 residues. The CDR3 reads CASSLDGDSGNTIYF. The CDR3 DNA follows: TGTGCCAGCAGCTTAGACGGGGACTCTGGAAACACCATATATTTT.

The chain links TRBV29-1 to TRBJ1-5; D remains ambiguous. Trimming left V 2 bases short and J 5 bases short, with 10 bases between. The CDR3 runs to 13 residues. Germline CDR1 and CDR2: SQVTM and ANQGSEA. The CDR3 region is CSVESGRDQPQHF. CDR3 in DNA: TGCAGCGTTGAATCAGGCAGAGATCAGCCCCAGCATTTT.

This clonotype was recorded many times. The J gene is TRBJ2-5, the V gene TRBV11-1; D is perhaps TRBD1 (5 bases). Germline V lookup: CDR1 SGHAT, CDR2 FQDESV (reference sequence). The V gene lost 4 bases and the J gene lost 3 bases, with 12 bases spanning the gap. The CDR3 length is 14 residues. The CDR3 here is CASSSRGREETQYF. The CDR3 nucleotides are TGTGCCAGCAGCTCCCGCGGCAGGGAAGAGACCCAGTACTTC.

This clonotype was observed at least ten times. The V gene is TRBV28, the J gene TRBJ1-5; no firm D call. Germline V gene data show CDR1 as MDHEN and CDR2 as SYDVKM. This CDR3 has 15 residues. Trimming took off 1 base at V and 6 bases at J, with 13 bases between the two ends. The CDR3 nucleotides read TGTGCCAGCAGTTTATACCCCCCTGGTCGTCAGCCCCAGCATTTT. It encodes CASSLYPPGRQPQHF.

This clonotype was counted at least ten times. The chain couples TRBV11-2 to TRBJ1-4; the D is unclear. Germline V lookup: CDR1 SGHAT, CDR2 FQNNGV. The CDR3 sequence is 12 residues long. V shed 3 bases and J shed 7 bases, with 6 bases lying between them. The CDR3 nucleotides read TGTGCCAGCAGCTTTTGGGGTGAAAAACTGTTTTTT. This gives the protein CASSFWGEKLFF.

This clonotype has a count of ten or more. This rearrangement joins TRBV24-1 to TRBJ1-1; D uncertain. The CDR3 spans 13 residues. V gave up 7 bases and J gave up 4 bases, with 12 bases separating them. Germline CDR1 and CDR2: KGHDR and SFDVKD. The CDR3 sequence is CATSLTTGTEAFF. Written as DNA, the CDR3 is TGTGCCACCAGCTTGACAACGGGCACTGAAGCTTTCTTT.

This chain joins TRBV4-1 and TRBJ1-1, with a possible D match to TRBD1 (5 bases). This CDR3 has 15 amino acids. CDR1 and CDR2 from the germline V gene are MGHRA and YSYEKL. V gave up 5 bases and J gave up 1 base, with 14 bases separating them. The CDR3 here is CASSKPLGTNTEAFF. CDR3 coding DNA: TGCGCCAGCAGCAAGCCTCTCGGGACGAACACTGAAGCTTTCTTT.

This clonotype appeared many times. The V gene is TRBV27, the J gene TRBJ2-3; possible D gene TRBD2, 6 bases. V dropped 2 bases and J dropped 2 bases, with 11 bases sitting between them. From germline, CDR1 is MNHEY and CDR2 SMNVEV (reference sequence). The CDR3 runs to 15 residues. The CDR3 DNA reads TGTGCCAGCAGTTTAGGGCGGGGAGACACAGATACGCAGTATTTT. This encodes CASSLGRGDTDTQYF.

This clonotype has a count of ten or more. This chain uses TRBV28 with TRBJ2-7; D may be TRBD1 (5 bases). The CDR3 consists of 11 residues. Germline V gene sequence: CDR1 MDHEN, CDR2 SYDVKM. Trimming stripped 8 bases from V and 2 bases from J, with 7 bases between. The DNA for the CDR3 is TGTGCCAGCGGACACGCCTACGAGCAGTACTTC. This sequence encodes CASGHAYEQYF.

The genes are TRBV5-1 and TRBJ2-2; D is uncertain. In germline, CDR1 is SGHRS, CDR2 YFSETQ. The CDR3 is made up of 16 amino acids. Trimming pared 0 bases from V and 0 bases from J, leaving 9 bases between. The CDR3 DNA reads TGCGCCAGCAGCTTGGTCCTGCCCGCGAACACCGGGGAGCTGTTTTTT. Its protein product is CASSLVLPANTGELFF.

CDR3 in DNA: TGTGCCAGCAGCTTATCAGTGATAGTAGCGGGGGACCAAGAGACCCAGTACTTC. It yields the protein CASSLSVIVAGDQETQYF. The chain couples TRBV7-6 to TRBJ2-5; 9 bases are a match to TRBD2. CDR1 is SGHVS and CDR2 is FNYEAQ in the germline V gene. The CDR3 consists of 18 residues. After removal of 2 bases from V and 0 bases from J, the junction contained 10 bases not matched to a gene.

CDR3 amino acids: CTDRGSYNEQFF. The CDR3 DNA follows: TGCACTGACAGGGGCTCCTACAATGAGCAGTTCTTC. The V gene is TRBV20-1, the J gene TRBJ2-1, with 8 bases lining up with TRBD1. Germline CDR1 is DFQATT and CDR2 is SNEGSKA (reference sequence). The CDR3 sequence is 12 residues long.

This clonotype was found many times. The chain joins TRBV12-3 or TRBV12-4 to TRBJ2-6; tentative D call: TRBD1 (5 bases). V was cut by 2 bases and J by 2 bases, with 16 bases left in between. The CDR3 contains 18 residues. DNA for the CDR3: TGTGCCAGCAGTTTATCGGGCAGGGTAGGGCCTGGGGCCAACGTCCTGACTTTC. Its translation: CASSLSGRVGPGANVLTF.

Notes on this clonotype: Being one base from a much bigger clone, this may be a read error. The rearrangement links TRBV2 to TRBJ2-7; 10 nucleotides match TRBD2. The CDR3 is 16 amino acids. CDR1 and CDR2 (germline): SNHLY, FYNNEI. The DNA of the CDR3 is TGTGCCAGCGGTGATCCCTCTAGCGGGAGTTTATACGAGCAGTACTTC. The encoded protein is CASGDPSSGSLYEQYF.

This clonotype was counted many times. This chain connects TRBV7-6 to TRBJ2-5; D gene uncertain. Germline-derived CDR1 and CDR2 are SGHVS and FNYEAQ. The CDR3 loop spans 14 amino acids. Trimming removed 4 bases from V and 5 bases from J, with 14 bases in between. CDR3 residues: CASSSRNPRETQYF. In DNA, the CDR3 is TGTGCCAGCAGCTCCCGGAATCCCCGGGAGACCCAGTACTTC.

At least ten counts were recorded for this clonotype. V gene TRBV12-3 or TRBV12-4 combines with J gene TRBJ1-3; D is unresolved. The CDR3 length is 15 residues. The V gene lost 8 bases and the J gene lost 0 bases, with 14 bases spanning the gap. In DNA form, the CDR3 reads TGTGCCAGCGGCGTGCATCCCCCCTCTGGAAACACCATATATTTT. It specifies CASGVHPPSGNTIYF.